This T cell receptor beta chain was observed in a study of T cell repertoires in ileal Crohn's disease. This CDR3 spans 14 amino acids. TCRdb's table, derived via immunoSEQ multiplex PCR, lists solely in-frame clones and lacks some. This repertoire shows around 7,300 clones, about 78% found once; its top ten account for roughly 43%. As for this clone: One junction end disagrees with the germline gene, perhaps due to a read error.

Indicated time point: proximal margin of the surgical specimen (macroscopically non-inflamed). The sample consisted of ileal tissue. The TCR originated in an adult with Crohn's disease. This rearrangement joins TRBV5-3 to TRBJ1-5, with a weak D call TRBD1 (5 bases). TRBV5-3 is an ORF; its function is uncertain. CDR3 sequence (DNA): TGTGCCAGCAGCTTGCGGGGGGGAGGTCAGCCCCAGCATTTT. Its protein product is CASSLRGGGQPQHF.